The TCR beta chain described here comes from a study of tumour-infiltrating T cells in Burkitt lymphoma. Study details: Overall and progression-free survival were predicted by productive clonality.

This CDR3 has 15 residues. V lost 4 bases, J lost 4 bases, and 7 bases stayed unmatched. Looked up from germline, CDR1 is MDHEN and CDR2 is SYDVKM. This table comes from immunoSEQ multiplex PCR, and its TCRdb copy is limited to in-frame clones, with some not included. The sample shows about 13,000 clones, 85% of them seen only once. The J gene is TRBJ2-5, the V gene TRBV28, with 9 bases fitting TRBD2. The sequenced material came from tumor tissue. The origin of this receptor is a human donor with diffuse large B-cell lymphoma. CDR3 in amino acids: CASSSGGGAAETQYF. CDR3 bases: TGTGCCAGCAGTTCGGGCGGGGGGGCCGCAGAGACCCAGTACTTC. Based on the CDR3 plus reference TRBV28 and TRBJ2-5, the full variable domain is DVKVTQSSRYLVKRTGEKVFLECVQDMDHENMFWYRQDPGLGLRLIYFSYDVKMKEKGDIPEGYSVSREKKERFSLILESASTNQTSMYLCASSSGGGAAETQYFGPGTRLLVL.